This T cell receptor (beta chain) comes out of a study of T cell repertoires in cytomegalovirus infection (dated by TCRdb to about 2019). Background on the whole study: The peptide stimulations were aimed at well-studied HLA-B-restricted epitopes as well as recently identified HLA-C-restricted CMV epitopes, whose presentation resists viral immunomodulation. The HLA type of each donor mattered for the analysis, because public TCR beta signatures pointed to carriage of CMV infection along with the matching HLA type. The paper as a whole reports these results and caveats: The ex vivo response was dominated by HLA-C-restricted CMV-specific TCR beta clonotypes, and the single most frequent clonotype in two of eight donors was supplied by these HLA-C-restricted clonotypes. Carriers of CMV infection plus the relevant HLA type were discriminated by the cumulative frequency of public TCR beta family members in the study cohort and in an independent roughly 400-donor cohort.

Sequencing instrument: Illumina HiSeq 1500. TCRdb applied fastp at Q25 and MiXCR to the public reads, then kept only in-frame beta chains. Identical CDR3 proteins give one entry, which carries the most common genes and DNA. The sample profile shows about a million distinct CDR3 sequences; 30% to 40% of them were found once. Of the sample, 13% is held by the ten largest clones. The CDR3 runs 15 amino acids, cysteine and phenylalanine included. Solely the CDR3 DNA is kept, with 45 bases framed from the first base. The germline V gene sets CDR1 to SGHVS and CDR2 to FQNEAQ. Trimming costs V 3 bases and J 4 bases, and their ends lie 15 bases apart. Interpreted using the paper, the treatment or condition label stands for: in vitro stimulation with specific CMV peptide epitopes to enrich CMV-specific T cells. Only a few counts were recorded for this clonotype. Its specific antigen is unknown. Base qualities are not recorded, but no much larger clone differs from it by a single base.

This receptor was obtained from a human donor in good health (CMV status not recorded). Some clones in this sample may be carry-over from other donors' samples. The V and J segments used are TRBV7-8 and TRBJ1-1, with the D segment identity uncertain. Source: cultured CD8+ T cells from PBMCs, taken from culture after CMV antigen stimulation. The encoded CDR3 is CASSFLAKGSTEAFF. The bases are TGTGCCAGCAGCTTCCTGGCCAAGGGCAGCACTGAAGCTTTCTTT. With the rest looked up from the reference TRBV7-8 and TRBJ1-1 genes rather than sequenced, the full variable domain is GAGVSQSPRYKVAKRGQDVALRCDPISGHVSLFWYQQALGQGPEFLTYFQNEAQLDKSGLPSDRFFAERPEGSVSTLKIQRTQQEDSAVYLCASSFLAKGSTEAFFGQGTRLTVV.